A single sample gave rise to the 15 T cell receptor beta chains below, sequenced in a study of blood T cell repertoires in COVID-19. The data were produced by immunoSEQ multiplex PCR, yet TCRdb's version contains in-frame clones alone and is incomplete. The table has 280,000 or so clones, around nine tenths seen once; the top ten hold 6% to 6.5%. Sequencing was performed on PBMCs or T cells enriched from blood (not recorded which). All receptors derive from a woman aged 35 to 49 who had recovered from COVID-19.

The CDR3 DNA sequence: TGTGCCAGCAGCTTGGTCGGGGGGGCGGTCGAGGCGGAGACCCAGTACTTC. This sequence encodes CASSLVGGAVEAETQYF. The chain carries TRBV5-6 and TRBJ2-5; 8 bases fit TRBD2. The CDR3 has 17 residues. Germline V gene data show CDR1 as SGHDT and CDR2 as YYEEEE. V dropped 0 bases and J dropped 5; count of bases not matched to a gene: 12. The full variable domain, its missing parts supplied by reference TRBV5-6 and TRBJ2-5, is DAGVTQSPTHLIKTRGQQVTLRCSPKSGHDTVSWYQQALGQGPQFIFQYYEEEERQRGNFPDRFSGHQFPNYSSELNVNALLLGDSALYLCASSLVGGAVEAETQYFGPGTRLLVL.

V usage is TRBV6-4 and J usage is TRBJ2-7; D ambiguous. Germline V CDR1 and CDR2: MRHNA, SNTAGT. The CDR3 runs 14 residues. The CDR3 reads CARAGVNSSYEQYF. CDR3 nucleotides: TGTGCTCGAGCCGGCGTAAACAGCTCCTACGAGCAGTACTTC.

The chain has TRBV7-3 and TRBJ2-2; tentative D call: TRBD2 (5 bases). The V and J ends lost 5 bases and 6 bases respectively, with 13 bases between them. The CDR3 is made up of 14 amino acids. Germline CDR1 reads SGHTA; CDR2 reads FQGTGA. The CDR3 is CASSPFRDSGELFF. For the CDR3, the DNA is TGTGCCAGCAGCCCCTTTCGGGATTCCGGGGAGCTGTTTTTT. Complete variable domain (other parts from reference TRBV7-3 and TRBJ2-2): GAGVSQTPSNKVTEKGKYVELRCDPISGHTALYWYRQSLGQGPEFLIYFQGTGAADDSGLPNDRFFAVRPEGSVSTLKIQRTERGDSAVYLCASSPFRDSGELFFGEGSRLTVL.

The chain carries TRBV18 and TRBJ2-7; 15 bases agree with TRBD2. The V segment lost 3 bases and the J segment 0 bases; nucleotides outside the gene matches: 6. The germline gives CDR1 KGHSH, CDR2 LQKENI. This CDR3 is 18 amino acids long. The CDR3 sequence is CASSPLGLAGGSSYEQYF. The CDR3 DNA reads TGTGCCAGCTCACCTCTGGGACTAGCGGGAGGCAGCTCCTACGAGCAGTACTTC. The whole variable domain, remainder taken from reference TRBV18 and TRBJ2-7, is NAGVMQNPRHLVRRRGQEARLRCSPMKGHSHVYWYRQLPEEGLKFMVYLQKENIIDESGMPKERFSAEFPKEGPSILRIQQVVRGDSAAYFCASSPLGLAGGSSYEQYFGPGTRLTVT.

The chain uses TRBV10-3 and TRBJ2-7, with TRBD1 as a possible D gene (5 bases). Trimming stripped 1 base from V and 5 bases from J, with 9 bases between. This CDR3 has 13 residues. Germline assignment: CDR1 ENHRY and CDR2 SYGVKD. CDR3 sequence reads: CAISELQVHEQYF. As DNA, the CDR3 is TGTGCCATCAGTGAGTTACAGGTCCACGAGCAGTACTTC.

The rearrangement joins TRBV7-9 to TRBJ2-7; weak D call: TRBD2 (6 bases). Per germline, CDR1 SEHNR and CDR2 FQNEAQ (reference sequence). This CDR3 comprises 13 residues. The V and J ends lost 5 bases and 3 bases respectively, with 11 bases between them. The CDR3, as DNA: TGTGCCAGCAGCGTGGGACTCAACTACGAGCAGTACTTC. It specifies CASSVGLNYEQYF.

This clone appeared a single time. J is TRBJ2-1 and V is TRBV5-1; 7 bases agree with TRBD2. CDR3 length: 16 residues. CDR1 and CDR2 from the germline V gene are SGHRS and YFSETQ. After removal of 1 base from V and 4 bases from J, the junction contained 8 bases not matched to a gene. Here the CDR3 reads CASSLSGGSSYNEQFF. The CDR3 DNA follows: TGCGCCAGCAGCTTGTCCGGCGGGAGTAGTTACAATGAGCAGTTCTTC. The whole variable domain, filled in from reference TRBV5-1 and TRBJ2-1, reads KAGVTQTPRYLIKTRGQQVTLSCSPISGHRSVSWYQQTPGQGLQFLFEYFSETQRNKGNFPGRFSGRQFSNSRSEMNVSTLELGDSALYLCASSLSGGSSYNEQFFGPGTRLTVL.

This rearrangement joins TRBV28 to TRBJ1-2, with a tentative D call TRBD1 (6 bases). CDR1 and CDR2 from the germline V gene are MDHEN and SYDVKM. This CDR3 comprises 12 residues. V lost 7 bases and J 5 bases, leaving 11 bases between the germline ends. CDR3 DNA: TGTGCCAGCAATACAGGGAGTTATGGCTACACCTTC. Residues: CASNTGSYGYTF.

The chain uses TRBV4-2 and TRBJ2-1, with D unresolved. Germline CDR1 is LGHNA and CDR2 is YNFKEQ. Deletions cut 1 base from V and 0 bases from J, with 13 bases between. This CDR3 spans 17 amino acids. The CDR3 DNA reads TGTGCCAGCAGCCAAGCTGCCCCTTTGAGCTCCTACAATGAGCAGTTCTTC. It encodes CASSQAAPLSSYNEQFF.

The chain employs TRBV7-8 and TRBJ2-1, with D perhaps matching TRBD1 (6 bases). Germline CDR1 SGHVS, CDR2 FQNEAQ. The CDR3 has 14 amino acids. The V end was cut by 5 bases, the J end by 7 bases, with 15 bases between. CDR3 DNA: TGTGCCAGCAGCCTCGTGACAGGTTTAAATGAGCAGTTCTTC. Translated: CASSLVTGLNEQFF.

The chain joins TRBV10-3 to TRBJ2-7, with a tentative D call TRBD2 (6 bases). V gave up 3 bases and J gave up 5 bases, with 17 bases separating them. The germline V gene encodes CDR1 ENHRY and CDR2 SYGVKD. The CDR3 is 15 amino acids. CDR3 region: CAISDRRLEPHEQYF. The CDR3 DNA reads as TGTGCCATCAGTGATCGACGACTAGAACCGCACGAGCAGTACTTC.

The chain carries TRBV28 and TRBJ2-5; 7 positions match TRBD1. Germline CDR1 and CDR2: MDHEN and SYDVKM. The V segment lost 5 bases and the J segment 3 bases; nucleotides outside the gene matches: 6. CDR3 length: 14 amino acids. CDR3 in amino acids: CASSGTAKEETQYF. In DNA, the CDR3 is TGTGCCAGCAGTGGGACAGCTAAGGAAGAGACCCAGTACTTC. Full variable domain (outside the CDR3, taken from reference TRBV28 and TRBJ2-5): DVKVTQSSRYLVKRTGEKVFLECVQDMDHENMFWYRQDPGLGLRLIYFSYDVKMKEKGDIPEGYSVSREKKERFSLILESASTNQTSMYLCASSGTAKEETQYFGPGTRLLVL.

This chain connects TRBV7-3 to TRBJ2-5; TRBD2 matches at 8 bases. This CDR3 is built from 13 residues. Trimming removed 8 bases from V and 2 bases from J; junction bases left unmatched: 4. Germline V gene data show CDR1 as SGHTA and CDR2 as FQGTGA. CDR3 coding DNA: TGTGCCAGCTCGCGGGAGGTTCAAGAGACCCAGTACTTC. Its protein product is CASSREVQETQYF.

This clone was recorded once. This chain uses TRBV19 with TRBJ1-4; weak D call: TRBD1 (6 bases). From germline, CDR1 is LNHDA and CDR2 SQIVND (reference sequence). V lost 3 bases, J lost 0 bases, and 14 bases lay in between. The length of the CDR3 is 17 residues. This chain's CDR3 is CASSIWRGGATNEKLFF. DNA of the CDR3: TGTGCCAGTAGTATTTGGAGAGGGGGTGCAACTAATGAAAAACTGTTTTTT.

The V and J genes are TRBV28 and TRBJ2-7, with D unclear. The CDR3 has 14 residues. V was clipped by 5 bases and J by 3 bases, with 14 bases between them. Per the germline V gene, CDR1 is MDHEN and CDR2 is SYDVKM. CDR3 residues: CASSPRVGYYEQYF. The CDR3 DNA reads TGTGCCAGCAGTCCCCGGGTTGGATACTACGAGCAGTACTTC.